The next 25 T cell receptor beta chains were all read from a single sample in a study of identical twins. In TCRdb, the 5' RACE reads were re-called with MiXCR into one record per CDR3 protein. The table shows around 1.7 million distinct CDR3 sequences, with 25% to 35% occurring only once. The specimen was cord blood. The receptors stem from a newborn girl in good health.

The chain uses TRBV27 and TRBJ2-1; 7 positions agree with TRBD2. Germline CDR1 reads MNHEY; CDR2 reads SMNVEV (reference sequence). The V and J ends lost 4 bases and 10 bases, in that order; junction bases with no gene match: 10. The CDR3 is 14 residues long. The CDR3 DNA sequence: TGTGCCAGCAGTTGGGGGAGGGACTTCTTGGAGCAGTTCTTC. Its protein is CASSWGRDFLEQFF.

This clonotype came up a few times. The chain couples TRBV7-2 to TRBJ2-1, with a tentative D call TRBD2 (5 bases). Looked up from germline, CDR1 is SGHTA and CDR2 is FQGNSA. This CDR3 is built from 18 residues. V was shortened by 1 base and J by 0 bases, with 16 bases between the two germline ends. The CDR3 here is CASSLDGLAVFSYNEQFF. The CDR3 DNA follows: TGTGCCAGCAGCTTAGATGGTCTAGCAGTTTTCTCCTACAATGAGCAGTTCTTC.

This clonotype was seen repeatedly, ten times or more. As DNA, the CDR3 is TGTGCCAGCAGCGGGACTCGTGATGAGCAGTTCTTC. It encodes CASSGTRDEQFF. The V and J genes are TRBV6-5 and TRBJ2-1; perhaps TRBD2 as D (6 bases). This CDR3 contains 12 residues. V lost 6 bases and J lost 8, with 11 bases in between. CDR1 and CDR2 (germline): MNHEY, SVGAGI.

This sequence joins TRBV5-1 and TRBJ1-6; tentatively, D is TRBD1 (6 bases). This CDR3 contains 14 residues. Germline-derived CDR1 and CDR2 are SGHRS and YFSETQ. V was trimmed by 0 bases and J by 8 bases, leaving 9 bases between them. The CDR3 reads CASSLDRAYSPLHF. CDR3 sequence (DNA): TGCGCCAGCAGCTTGGACAGGGCTTATTCACCCCTCCACTTT.

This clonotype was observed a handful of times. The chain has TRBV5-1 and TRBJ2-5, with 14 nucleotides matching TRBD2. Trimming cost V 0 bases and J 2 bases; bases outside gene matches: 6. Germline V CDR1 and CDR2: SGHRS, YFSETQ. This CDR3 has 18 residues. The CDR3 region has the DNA TGCGCCAGCAGCTTGGCGGGACTAGCGGGAGCCGTTCAAGAGACCCAGTACTTC. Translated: CASSLAGLAGAVQETQYF.

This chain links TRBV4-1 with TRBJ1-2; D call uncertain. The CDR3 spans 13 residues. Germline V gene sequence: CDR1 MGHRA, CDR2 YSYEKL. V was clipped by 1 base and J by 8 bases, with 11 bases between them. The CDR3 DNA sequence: TGCGCCAGCAGCCAAGTTAGAGATGCCGGCTACACCTTC. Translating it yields CASSQVRDAGYTF.

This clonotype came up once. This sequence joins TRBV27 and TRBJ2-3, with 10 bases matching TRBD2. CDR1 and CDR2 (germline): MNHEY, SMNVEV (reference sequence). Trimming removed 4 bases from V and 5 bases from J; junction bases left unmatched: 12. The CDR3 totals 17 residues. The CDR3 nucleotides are TGTGCCAGCAGTTCGCCACGAAGCGGGAGGGCCGTAGATACGCAGTATTTT. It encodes CASSSPRSGRAVDTQYF.

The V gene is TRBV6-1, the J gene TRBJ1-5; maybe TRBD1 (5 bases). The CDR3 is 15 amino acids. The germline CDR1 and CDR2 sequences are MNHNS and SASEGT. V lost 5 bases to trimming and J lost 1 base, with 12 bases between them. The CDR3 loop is CASSTRVGSNQPQHF. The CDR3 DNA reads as TGTGCCAGCAGTACCAGGGTAGGGAGCAATCAGCCCCAGCATTTT.

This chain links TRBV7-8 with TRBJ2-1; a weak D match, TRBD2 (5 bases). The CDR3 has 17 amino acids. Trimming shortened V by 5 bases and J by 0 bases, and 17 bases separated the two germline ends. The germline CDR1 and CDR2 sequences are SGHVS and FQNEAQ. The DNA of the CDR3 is TGTGCCAGCAGCCCTTTAAGCGGACCTAGCTCCTACAATGAGCAGTTCTTC. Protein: CASSPLSGPSSYNEQFF.

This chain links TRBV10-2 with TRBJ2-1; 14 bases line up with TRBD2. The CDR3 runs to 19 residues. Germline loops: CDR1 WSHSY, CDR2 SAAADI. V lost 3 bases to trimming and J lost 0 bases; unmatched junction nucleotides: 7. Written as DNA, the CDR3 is TGCGCCAGCAGTGACGGCTCCGGGACTAGCGGGAGCTCCTACAATGAGCAGTTCTTC. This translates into CASSDGSGTSGSSYNEQFF.

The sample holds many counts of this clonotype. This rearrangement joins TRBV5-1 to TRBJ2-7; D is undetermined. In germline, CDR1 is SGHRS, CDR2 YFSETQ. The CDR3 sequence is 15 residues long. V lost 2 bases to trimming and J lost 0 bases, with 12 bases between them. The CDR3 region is CASSLTTVSSYEQYF. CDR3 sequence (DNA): TGCGCCAGCAGCTTAACTACAGTGAGCTCCTACGAGCAGTACTTC.

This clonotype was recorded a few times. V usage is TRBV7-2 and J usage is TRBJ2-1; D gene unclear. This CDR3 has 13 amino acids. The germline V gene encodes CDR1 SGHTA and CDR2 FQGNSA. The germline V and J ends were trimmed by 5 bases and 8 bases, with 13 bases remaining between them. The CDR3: CASSPIAGYEQFF. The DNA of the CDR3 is TGTGCCAGCAGCCCAATTGCTGGCTATGAGCAGTTCTTC.

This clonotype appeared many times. Written as DNA, the CDR3 is TGCAGCGTTACTGGACAACTATACGAGCAGTACTTC. Translated, it gives CSVTGQLYEQYF. V is TRBV29-1 and J is TRBJ2-7, with a weak D call TRBD1 (5 bases). CDR1 and CDR2 (germline): SQVTM, ANQGSEA. The CDR3 runs to 12 residues. V was shortened by 5 bases and J by 4 bases, with 12 bases between the two germline ends.

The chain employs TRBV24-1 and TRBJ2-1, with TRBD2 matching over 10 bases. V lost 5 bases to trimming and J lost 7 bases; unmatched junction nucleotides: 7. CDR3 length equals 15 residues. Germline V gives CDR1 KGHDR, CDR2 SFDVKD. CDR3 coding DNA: TGTGCCACCAGTGTCGTAGCGGGAGGTCGGAATGAGCAGTTCTTC. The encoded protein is CATSVVAGGRNEQFF.

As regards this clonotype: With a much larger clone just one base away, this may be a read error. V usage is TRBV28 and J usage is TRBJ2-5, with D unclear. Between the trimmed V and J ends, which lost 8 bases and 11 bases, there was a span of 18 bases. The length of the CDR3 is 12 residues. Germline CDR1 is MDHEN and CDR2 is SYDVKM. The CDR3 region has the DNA TGTGCCAGCCATCTGCACCCAAATGAGCAGTACTTC. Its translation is CASHLHPNEQYF. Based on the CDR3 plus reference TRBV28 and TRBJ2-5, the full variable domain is DVKVTQSSRYLVKRTGEKVFLECVQDMDHENMFWYRQDPGLGLRLIYFSYDVKMKEKGDIPEGYSVSREKKERFSLILESASTNQTSMYLCASHLHPNEQYFGPGTRLLVL.

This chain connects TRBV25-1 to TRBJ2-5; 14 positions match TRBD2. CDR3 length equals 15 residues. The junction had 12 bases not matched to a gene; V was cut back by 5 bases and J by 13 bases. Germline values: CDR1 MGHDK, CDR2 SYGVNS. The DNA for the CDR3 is TGTGCCAGCAGTACGGGGACTAGCGGGGGAAGGGAACCGTACTTC. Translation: CASSTGTSGGREPYF.

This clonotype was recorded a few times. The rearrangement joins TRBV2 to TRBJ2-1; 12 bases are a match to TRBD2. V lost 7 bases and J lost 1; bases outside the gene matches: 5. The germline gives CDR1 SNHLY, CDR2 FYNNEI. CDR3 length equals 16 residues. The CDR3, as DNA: TGTGCCAGCATAGGACTAGCGGGGTGGTCCTACAATGAGCAGTTCTTC. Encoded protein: CASIGLAGWSYNEQFF.

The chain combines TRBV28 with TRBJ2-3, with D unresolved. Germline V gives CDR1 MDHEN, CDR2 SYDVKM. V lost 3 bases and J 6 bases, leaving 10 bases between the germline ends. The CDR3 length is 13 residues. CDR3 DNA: TGTGCCAGCAGTTTTTGGCTCGGGGATACGCAGTATTTT. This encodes CASSFWLGDTQYF.

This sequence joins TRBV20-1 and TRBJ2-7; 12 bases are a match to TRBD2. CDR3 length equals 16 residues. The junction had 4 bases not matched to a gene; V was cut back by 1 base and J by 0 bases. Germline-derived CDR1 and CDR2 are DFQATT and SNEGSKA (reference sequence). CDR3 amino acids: CSARVGLAGCSYEQYF. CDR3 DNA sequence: TGCAGTGCTAGAGTTGGACTAGCGGGGTGCTCCTACGAGCAGTACTTC.

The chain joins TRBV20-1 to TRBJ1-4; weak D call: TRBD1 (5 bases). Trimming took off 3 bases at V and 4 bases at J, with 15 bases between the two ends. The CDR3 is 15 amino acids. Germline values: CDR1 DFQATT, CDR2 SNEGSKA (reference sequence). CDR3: CSASPTSGLNEKLFF. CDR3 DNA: TGCAGTGCTAGCCCGACCTCGGGACTTAATGAAAAACTGTTTTTT.

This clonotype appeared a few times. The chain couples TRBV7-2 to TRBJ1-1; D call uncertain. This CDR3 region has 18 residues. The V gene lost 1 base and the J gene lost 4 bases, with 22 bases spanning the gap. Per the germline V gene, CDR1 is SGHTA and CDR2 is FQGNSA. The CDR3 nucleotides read TGTGCCAGCAGCTTAGAAGTACCGGACCGTCTTTCGGGCACTGAAGCTTTCTTT. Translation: CASSLEVPDRLSGTEAFF.

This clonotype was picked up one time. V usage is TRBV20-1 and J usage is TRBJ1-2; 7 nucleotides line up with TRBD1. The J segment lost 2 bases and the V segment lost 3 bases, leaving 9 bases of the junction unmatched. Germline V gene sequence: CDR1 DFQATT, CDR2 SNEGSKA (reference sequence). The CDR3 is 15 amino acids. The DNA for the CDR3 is TGCAGTGCTAGGACCCTGGGGACAGAAAACTATGGCTACACCTTC. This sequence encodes CSARTLGTENYGYTF.

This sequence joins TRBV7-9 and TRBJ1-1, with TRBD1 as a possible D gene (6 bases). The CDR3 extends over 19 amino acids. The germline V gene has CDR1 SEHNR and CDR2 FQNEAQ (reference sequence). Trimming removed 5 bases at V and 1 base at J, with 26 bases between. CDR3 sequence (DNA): TGTGCCAGCAGCCGGTTTCCAACATCATCCATACAGGGGAACACTGAAGCTTTCTTT. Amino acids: CASSRFPTSSIQGNTEAFF.

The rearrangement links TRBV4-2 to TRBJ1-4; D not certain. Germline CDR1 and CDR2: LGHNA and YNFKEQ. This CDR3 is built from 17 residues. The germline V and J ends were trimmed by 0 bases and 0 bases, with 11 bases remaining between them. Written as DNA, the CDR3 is TGTGCCAGCAGCCAAGAACCAGGAGCTGCAACTAATGAAAAACTGTTTTTT. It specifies CASSQEPGAATNEKLFF.

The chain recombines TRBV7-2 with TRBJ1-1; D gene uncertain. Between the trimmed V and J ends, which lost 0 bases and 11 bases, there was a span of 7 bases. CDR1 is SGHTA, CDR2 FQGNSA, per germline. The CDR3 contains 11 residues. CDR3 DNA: TGTGCCAGCAGCTTAGCGAGTGCGGCTTTCTTT. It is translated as CASSLASAAFF.